These 14 T cell receptor beta chains were all obtained from the same sample, sequenced in a study of cytotoxic CD8 clonotypes in ibrutinib-treated CLL. TCRdb's copy holds only in-frame clones and misses some; the assay was immunoSEQ multiplex PCR. The repertoire holds around 150,000 clones, with approximately 80% as singletons. Sequenced material: PBMCs, taken after 36 months of ibrutinib treatment. All receptors come from a human donor with chronic lymphocytic leukemia.

The V call is TRBV28, the J call TRBJ2-5, with a weak D call TRBD1 (5 bases). Trimming removed 8 bases at V and 5 bases at J, with 18 bases between. Germline values: CDR1 MDHEN, CDR2 SYDVKM. The CDR3 sequence is 14 residues long. DNA for the CDR3: TGTGCCAGCCGAGTACCGACAGTAAGGGAGACCCAGTACTTC. Translated, it gives CASRVPTVRETQYF. Full variable domain (remainder filled in from reference TRBV28 and TRBJ2-5): DVKVTQSSRYLVKRTGEKVFLECVQDMDHENMFWYRQDPGLGLRLIYFSYDVKMKEKGDIPEGYSVSREKKERFSLILESASTNQTSMYLCASRVPTVRETQYFGPGTRLLVL.

The chain carries TRBV10-1 and TRBJ2-3; no clear D gene. Per germline, CDR1 WNHNN and CDR2 SYGVQD (reference sequence). This CDR3 has 13 residues. The V gene lost 8 bases and the J gene lost 7 bases, with 16 bases spanning the gap. This CDR3 is CASLRISEYTQYF. The CDR3 DNA sequence: TGCGCCAGCCTACGGATATCAGAATATACGCAGTATTTT.

CDR3 nucleotide sequence: TGTGCCAGCTCACCCTCAGGAGGCAATGAGCAGTTCTTC. It codes for CASSPSGGNEQFF. The V and J genes are TRBV18 and TRBJ2-1, with D possibly matching TRBD2 (5 bases). This CDR3 is built from 13 residues. V was clipped by 3 bases and J by 6 bases, with 9 bases between them. CDR1 and CDR2 from the germline V gene are KGHSH and LQKENI.

V and J are TRBV7-9 and TRBJ2-7; TRBD1 matches at 9 bases. Germline V gene data show CDR1 as SEHNR and CDR2 as FQNEAQ (reference sequence). V trimming: 5 bases; J trimming: 3 bases; junction bases outside the gene matches: 11. CDR3 size: 16 residues. As DNA, the CDR3 is TGTGCCAGCAGCCCTCCCCCGGGACAGGGTATCTACGAGCAGTACTTC. It encodes CASSPPPGQGIYEQYF.

This clone was observed a single time. V and J are TRBV7-9 and TRBJ2-5, with D possibly being TRBD1 (5 bases). The CDR3 covers 16 residues. Trimming shortened V by 0 bases and J by 4 bases, and 15 bases separated the two germline ends. Germline CDR1 reads SEHNR; CDR2 reads FQNEAQ (reference sequence). This CDR3 reads CASSLAGERRGETQYF. CDR3 DNA sequence: TGTGCCAGCAGCTTAGCAGGGGAAAGGAGAGGAGAGACCCAGTACTTC.

The chain uses TRBV10-3 and TRBJ2-7; TRBD1 agrees at 7 bases. Germline V gene lookup returns CDR1 ENHRY and CDR2 SYGVKD. This CDR3 comprises 14 residues. Germline trimming cut 0 bases from V and 5 bases from J; bases unmatched to any gene: 4. The CDR3 DNA reads as TGTGCCATCAGTGAGTCGAGGGGGCACAACGAGCAGTACTTC. It yields the protein CAISESRGHNEQYF.

The genes are TRBV29-1 and TRBJ2-3, with 10 bases fitting TRBD1. V lost 7 bases to trimming and J lost 4 bases; unmatched junction nucleotides: 23. Germline loops: CDR1 SQVTM, CDR2 ANQGSEA. The CDR3 covers 19 residues. The CDR3 bases are TGCAGCGCTCCCCAACCGGGACAGGGGACTAGTGGGCGCCCAGATACGCAGTATTTT. It encodes CSAPQPGQGTSGRPDTQYF.

The rearrangement links TRBV18 to TRBJ1-5, with D maybe TRBD1 (6 bases). The V gene's germline CDR1 is KGHSH and CDR2 LQKENI. The germline V and J ends were trimmed by 2 bases and 7 bases, with 15 bases remaining between them. CDR3 size: 15 residues. The CDR3 coding sequence is TGTGCCAGCTCACCATATATCAGGGGAGGCCAGCCCCAGCATTTT. As protein: CASSPYIRGGQPQHF.

A single count supports this clone. V gene TRBV4-2 combines with J gene TRBJ1-4, with D hard to call. Between the trimmed V and J ends, which lost 0 bases and 3 bases, there was a span of 14 bases. CDR3 size: 17 residues. The germline gives CDR1 LGHNA, CDR2 YNFKEQ. The CDR3 nucleotides are TGTGCCAGCAGCCAAGAAATAATCGGGGTGGCTAATGAAAAACTGTTTTTT. As protein: CASSQEIIGVANEKLFF.

This chain joins TRBV27 and TRBJ2-2; 11 positions agree with TRBD2. V was pared by 6 bases and J by 4 bases, with 10 bases of the junction left unmatched. Per germline, CDR1 MNHEY and CDR2 SMNVEV (reference sequence). The CDR3 length is 17 residues. The CDR3 DNA reads TGTGCCAGCAGCTCCCTAGCGGGGGGATATGGCACCGGGGAGCTGTTTTTT. Protein product: CASSSLAGGYGTGELFF.

V gene TRBV4-1 combines with J gene TRBJ2-7; D is ambiguous. CDR3 length: 12 residues. V lost 0 bases to trimming and J lost 10 bases, with 10 bases between them. The germline V gene has CDR1 MGHRA and CDR2 YSYEKL. Written as DNA, the CDR3 is TGCGCCAGCAGCCAAGATAGAATAGAACAGTACTTC. Encoded protein: CASSQDRIEQYF.

This rearrangement joins TRBV2 to TRBJ2-3; D is undetermined. The CDR3 is 12 amino acids. Germline lookup yields CDR1 SNHLY and CDR2 FYNNEI. The V end lost 9 bases, the J end lost 2 bases, and 9 bases lay between the germline ends. CDR3 DNA sequence: TGTGCCAGGGCAGGCTACACAGATACGCAGTATTTT. As protein: CARAGYTDTQYF.

The chain couples TRBV11-1 to TRBJ2-5; TRBD2 aligns across 7 bases. Trimming at V came to 1 base and at J to 1 base, leaving 3 bases not matched to a gene. The CDR3 has 15 amino acids. CDR1 is SGHAT and CDR2 is FQDESV in the germline V gene (reference sequence). Written as DNA, the CDR3 is TGTGCCAGCAGCTTAGGGCCTAGCGGCCAAGAGACCCAGTACTTC. It encodes CASSLGPSGQETQYF. Full variable domain (rest looked up from reference TRBV11-1 and TRBJ2-5): EAEVAQSPRYKITEKSQAVAFWCDPISGHATLYWYRQILGQGPELLVQFQDESVVDDSQLPKDRFSAERLKGVDSTLKIQPAELGDSAMYLCASSLGPSGQETQYFGPGTRLLVL.

This chain links TRBV6-5 with TRBJ1-1, with a tentative D call TRBD1 (5 bases). Trimming cost V 10 bases and J 0 bases, with 12 bases left between them. CDR3 length equals 13 residues. Germline V lookup: CDR1 MNHEY, CDR2 SVGAGI. The CDR3 protein is CATEWDLNTEAFF. The CDR3 DNA is TGTGCCACGGAATGGGACTTGAACACTGAAGCTTTCTTT.